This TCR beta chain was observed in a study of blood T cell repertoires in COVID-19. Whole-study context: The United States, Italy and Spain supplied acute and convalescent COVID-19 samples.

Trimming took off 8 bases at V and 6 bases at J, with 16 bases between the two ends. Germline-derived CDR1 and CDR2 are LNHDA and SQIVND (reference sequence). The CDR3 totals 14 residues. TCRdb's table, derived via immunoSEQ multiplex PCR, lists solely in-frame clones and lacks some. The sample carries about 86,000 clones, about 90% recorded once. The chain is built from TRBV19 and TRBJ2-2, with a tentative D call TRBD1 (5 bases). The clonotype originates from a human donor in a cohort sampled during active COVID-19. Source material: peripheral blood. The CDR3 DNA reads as TGTGCCAGTGCTGCTTTCAGGGCCGCCGGGGAGCTGTTTTTT. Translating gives CASAAFRAAGELFF.